A selection of T cell receptor beta chains follows, all from one sample in a study of cytomegalovirus exposure and HLA in healthy donors. Generated by immunoSEQ multiplex PCR, the TCRdb table keeps only in-frame clones and is missing some. Of around 160,000 clones listed, over 70% are singletons. The specimen sequenced was PBMCs. The origin of the receptors is a middle-aged woman in good health and CMV-seropositive. Both conserved end residues are trimmed from each CDR3. The order of the fields is V gene, clone size, CDR3 protein. Part of the rows lack a size; the others show once, few, many or a class for expanded clones.

V gene: TRBV11-2
clone size: .
CDR3 protein: ASSLGTRRYEQY

V gene: TRBV15
clone size: .
CDR3 protein: ATSRSGGGLEQF

V gene: TRBV9
clone size: .
CDR3 protein: ASSVEAGFSGSPLH

V gene: TRBV4-1
clone size: .
CDR3 protein: ASSHGLAGGYEQY

V gene: TRBV7-2
clone size: .
CDR3 protein: ASSLKGGGYNEQF

V gene: TRBV30
clone size: .
CDR3 protein: AGQGLYNSPLH

V gene: TRBV19
clone size: .
CDR3 protein: ASSGGSSYEQY

V gene: TRBV19
clone size: .
CDR3 protein: ASSPSQYTVGPYNEQF

V gene: TRBV11-2
clone size: once
CDR3 protein: ASSRTSVPQETQY

V gene: TRBV7-9
clone size: few
CDR3 protein: ASSSTTASSYNSPLH

V gene: TRBV6-6
clone size: .
CDR3 protein: ASSPSATGAPGGYT